Listed here are 31 T cell receptor beta chains from one sample, sequenced in a study of T cells after yellow fever vaccination. TCRdb reanalysed the 5' RACE reads using MiXCR and keeps one entry per CDR3 protein. The table lists some 340,000 distinct CDR3 sequences, about 10% of them singletons. The sequences come from CD4+ T cells sorted from PBMCs, collected 45 days after the yellow fever booster vaccination. These receptors were collected from a man between 18 and 29 years old who received the YFV17D yellow fever vaccine.

The rearrangement uses TRBV20-1 and TRBJ1-1, with a weak D call TRBD1 (5 bases). Germline CDR1 reads DFQATT; CDR2 reads SNEGSKA (reference sequence). Trimming took off 6 bases at V and 7 bases at J, with 15 bases between the two ends. The CDR3 is 12 residues long. The CDR3 DNA follows: TGCAGTGCCGCGAAAGGGGCAGATGAAGCTTTCTTT. Residues: CSAAKGADEAFF.

This clonotype appeared many times. The chain recombines TRBV9 with TRBJ2-5; the match to TRBD2 covers 13 bases. The CDR3 is 16 residues long. V was clipped by 7 bases and J by 1 base; unmatched bases: 7. Germline loops: CDR1 SGDLS, CDR2 YYNGEE. DNA of the CDR3: TGTGCCAGCGCGAGGGGGACTAGCGGGGCCCAAGAGACCCAGTACTTC. Residues: CASARGTSGAQETQYF.

The chain employs TRBV7-6 and TRBJ2-2; D possibly corresponds to TRBD2 (5 bases). Deletions cut 6 bases from V and 6 bases from J, with 14 bases between. The germline gives CDR1 SGHVS, CDR2 FNYEAQ. This CDR3 contains 14 residues. CDR3 sequence: CASSLSTGAGELFF. The CDR3 nucleotides read TGTGCCAGCAGTCTATCCACCGGGGCCGGGGAGCTGTTTTTT.

There are a few counts of this clonotype. The chain uses TRBV2 and TRBJ2-7, with TRBD2 matching over 11 bases. V gave up 8 bases and J gave up 2 bases; unmatched junction bases: 5. This CDR3 is 14 amino acids long. Germline-derived CDR1 and CDR2 are SNHLY and FYNNEI. The CDR3 spells CASALAGGPYEQYF. CDR3 DNA: TGTGCCAGCGCCCTAGCGGGGGGCCCCTACGAGCAGTACTTC.

The rearrangement joins TRBV7-6 to TRBJ1-4; the D gene is possibly TRBD1 (5 bases). Trimming left V 9 bases short and J 3 bases short, with 11 bases between. The length of the CDR3 is 13 residues. The germline gives CDR1 SGHVS, CDR2 FNYEAQ. The DNA for the CDR3 is TGTGCCAGTATGAGGGGACCTAATGAAAAACTGTTTTTT. Protein: CASMRGPNEKLFF.

This chain joins TRBV28 and TRBJ1-3; maybe TRBD1 (5 bases). From germline, CDR1 is MDHEN and CDR2 SYDVKM. The CDR3 has 15 residues. The V gene lost 6 bases and the J gene lost 3 bases, with 15 bases spanning the gap. CDR3 nucleotide sequence: TGTGCCAGCAGCCCCCCTGGGGGATATGGAAACACCATATATTTT. Translation: CASSPPGGYGNTIYF.

This clonotype came up a few times. CDR3 sequence: CASSLVVGVNQPQHF. As DNA, the CDR3 is TGTGCCAGCAGCTTAGTCGTGGGTGTTAATCAGCCCCAGCATTTT. The V and J genes are TRBV7-2 and TRBJ1-5; D gene ambiguous. The CDR3 covers 15 residues. Deletions cut 1 base from V and 4 bases from J, with 11 bases between. Germline V gene lookup returns CDR1 SGHTA and CDR2 FQGNSA.

The chain combines TRBV11-2 with TRBJ2-3; no clear D. The CDR3 runs to 15 residues. Germline CDR1 and CDR2: SGHAT and FQNNGV. The V gene lost 0 bases and the J gene lost 3 bases, with 10 bases spanning the gap. The CDR3 sequence is CASSLDRATTDTQYF. The CDR3 DNA reads as TGTGCCAGCAGCTTAGATCGGGCTACAACAGATACGCAGTATTTT.

The V and J genes are TRBV19 and TRBJ2-3; 8 bases map to TRBD2. Germline trimming cut 2 bases from V and 3 bases from J; bases unmatched to any gene: 10. The CDR3 runs 17 residues. The germline CDR1 and CDR2 sequences are LNHDA and SQIVND (reference sequence). CDR3 in DNA: TGTGCCAGTAGTATAAGAGCGGGGGCCTATTCTACAGATACGCAGTATTTT. As protein: CASSIRAGAYSTDTQYF.

Ten or more counts support this clonotype. This sequence joins TRBV12-5 and TRBJ2-3; D is possibly TRBD2 (6 bases). The V end lost 5 bases, the J end lost 8 bases, and 20 bases lay between the germline ends. This CDR3 has 15 amino acids. Germline CDR1 and CDR2: LGHNT and FRNRAP. The CDR3 sequence is CASGPGTANLGTQYF. DNA of the CDR3: TGTGCTAGTGGTCCCGGGACTGCCAACCTCGGTACGCAGTATTTT. The full variable domain, in which reference TRBV12-5 and TRBJ2-3 provide the parts outside the CDR3, is DARVTQTPRHKVTEMGQEVTMRCQPILGHNTVFWYRQTMMQGLELLAYFRNRAPLDDSGMPKDRFSAEMPDATLATLKIQPSEPRDSAVYFCASGPGTANLGTQYFGPGTRLTVL.

The chain joins TRBV6-5 to TRBJ1-1, with 10 bases identical to TRBD1. CDR1 MNHEY and CDR2 SVGAGI come from the germline V gene. The trim removed 0 bases at V and 7 bases at J, leaving 8 bases unmatched. This CDR3 has 16 residues. The CDR3, as DNA: TGTGCCAGCAGTTACTCCTGGACAGGGGGTTTAGGTGAAGCTTTCTTT. Translation gives CASSYSWTGGLGEAFF.

This clonotype was detected many times. The chain uses TRBV20-1 and TRBJ2-3, with 9 nucleotides matching TRBD1. CDR3 size: 15 residues. The J segment lost 4 bases and the V segment lost 6 bases, leaving 11 bases of the junction unmatched. CDR1 is DFQATT and CDR2 is SNEGSKA in the germline V gene (reference sequence). CDR3 protein: CSAHSGTGRSDTQYF. The CDR3 DNA is TGCAGTGCCCACTCCGGGACAGGGCGTTCAGATACGCAGTATTTT.

This clonotype was observed a handful of times. This chain links TRBV5-1 with TRBJ2-3; no reliable D call. V lost 0 bases to trimming and J lost 7 bases, with 6 bases between them. The CDR3 length is 12 residues. The germline V gene has CDR1 SGHRS and CDR2 YFSETQ. The CDR3 loop is CASSLVFNTQYF. The CDR3, as DNA: TGCGCCAGCAGCTTGGTTTTCAATACGCAGTATTTT.

This clonotype has only a few counts. The chain recombines TRBV3-1 with TRBJ1-1; D is unresolved. The V end was cut by 6 bases, the J end by 7 bases, with 15 bases between. There are 13 residues in the CDR3. Germline V gene lookup returns CDR1 LGHDT and CDR2 YNNKEL (reference sequence). The CDR3 protein is CASRNLSWGEAFF. The CDR3, as DNA: TGTGCCAGCAGGAACCTCTCTTGGGGTGAAGCTTTCTTT.

This clonotype has ten or more counts. The chain carries TRBV29-1 and TRBJ2-5; D remains unclear. Germline CDR1 is SQVTM and CDR2 is ANQGSEA. This CDR3 region has 12 residues. V was clipped by 2 bases and J by 3 bases, with 7 bases between them. CDR3 sequence: CSVESAEETQYF. CDR3 bases: TGCAGCGTTGAATCGGCAGAAGAGACCCAGTACTTC.

The chain is built from TRBV23-1 and TRBJ2-7; TRBD1 might be the D (5 bases). TRBV23-1 qualifies as an ORF whose function is uncertain. This CDR3 region has 14 residues. Between the trimmed V and J ends, which lost 3 bases and 5 bases, there was a span of 14 bases. CDR3 residues: CASSQRPRANEQYV. The CDR3 nucleotides read TGCGCCAGCAGTCAGCGCCCCAGGGCCAACGAGCAGTACGTC.

V usage is TRBV9 and J usage is TRBJ2-5; 8 nucleotides align to TRBD1. CDR1 and CDR2 (germline): SGDLS, YYNGEE. The ends lost 2 bases at V and 1 base at J; junction bases unmatched: 7. The CDR3 runs to 16 residues. CDR3 sequence: CASSVAGTGPQETQYF. The CDR3 DNA reads TGTGCCAGCAGCGTCGCCGGGACAGGCCCCCAAGAGACCCAGTACTTC.

The V call is TRBV7-3, the J call TRBJ2-3; D gene ambiguous. CDR3 length: 14 residues. CDR1 SGHTA and CDR2 FQGTGA come from the germline V gene. V was cut by 6 bases and J by 2 bases, with 12 bases left in between. CDR3 coding DNA: TGTGCCAGCAGTAGAGGACCGATCACAGATACGCAGTATTTT. Protein sequence: CASSRGPITDTQYF.

The V gene is TRBV20-1, the J gene TRBJ1-5, with D perhaps TRBD1 (6 bases). This CDR3 is built from 18 residues. V dropped 0 bases and J dropped 1 base, with 19 bases sitting between them. Germline lookup yields CDR1 DFQATT and CDR2 SNEGSKA (reference sequence). The CDR3 reads CSARDFRVQGGSNQPQHF. The CDR3 DNA sequence: TGCAGTGCTAGAGATTTCCGGGTACAGGGTGGCAGCAATCAGCCCCAGCATTTT.

This clonotype has more than one count but fewer than ten. The chain uses TRBV4-1 and TRBJ1-5, with D perhaps matching TRBD1 (6 bases). V was cut by 2 bases and J by 7 bases, with 18 bases left in between. CDR1 is MGHRA, CDR2 YSYEKL, per germline. This CDR3 is 16 amino acids long. This CDR3 is CASSQPLQGIDQPQHF. DNA for the CDR3: TGCGCCAGCAGCCAACCCCTGCAGGGGATTGACCAGCCCCAGCATTTT.

V and J are TRBV2 and TRBJ1-5; D is unclear. This CDR3 is built from 13 residues. Deletions cut 4 bases from V and 5 bases from J, with 9 bases between. Germline V gene sequence: CDR1 SNHLY, CDR2 FYNNEI. CDR3 in DNA: TGTGCCAGCAGTGTTAGCGGGGATCAGCCCCAGCATTTT. It translates to CASSVSGDQPQHF.

This rearrangement joins TRBV5-1 to TRBJ2-3, with TRBD1 matching 7 bases. V lost 4 bases and J lost 4; bases outside the gene matches: 6. The CDR3 loop spans 14 amino acids. CDR1 and CDR2 from the germline V gene are SGHRS and YFSETQ. The CDR3 region is CASSGRGFADTQYF. DNA of the CDR3: TGCGCCAGCAGCGGCAGGGGGTTTGCAGATACGCAGTATTTT. Supplemented by reference TRBV5-1 and TRBJ2-3, the full variable domain reads KAGVTQTPRYLIKTRGQQVTLSCSPISGHRSVSWYQQTPGQGLQFLFEYFSETQRNKGNFPGRFSGRQFSNSRSEMNVSTLELGDSALYLCASSGRGFADTQYFGPGTRLTVL.

The genes are TRBV5-1 and TRBJ1-2; unclear D gene. V dropped 5 bases and J dropped 5 bases, with 19 bases sitting between them. The CDR3 length is 15 residues. Germline CDR1 SGHRS, CDR2 YFSETQ. The CDR3 region is CASRASLGLRYGYTF. CDR3 in DNA: TGCGCCAGCAGGGCCAGCTTAGGGCTTCGGTATGGCTACACCTTC.

This clonotype appeared a few times. This chain connects TRBV28 to TRBJ1-4; a weak D match, TRBD1 (6 bases). The germline V gene has CDR1 MDHEN and CDR2 SYDVKM. The V end was cut by 5 bases, the J end by 4 bases, with 20 bases between. There are 17 residues in the CDR3. Written as DNA, the CDR3 is TGTGCCAGCAGTGCACTTGGGAGGGGGAGGAGTAATGAAAAACTGTTTTTT. Its protein product is CASSALGRGRSNEKLFF.

V usage is TRBV6-2 or TRBV6-3 and J usage is TRBJ2-7, with TRBD2 as a possible D gene (5 bases). CDR1 and CDR2 from the germline V gene are MNHEY and SVGEGT. The CDR3 runs 13 residues. Trimming took 2 bases from V and 2 from J, leaving 7 bases between them. DNA for the CDR3: TGTGCCAGCAGTTACCCGGGAACCTACGAGCAGTACGTC. It codes for CASSYPGTYEQYV.

The gene calls are TRBV5-1 and TRBJ2-2, with D possibly called TRBD1 or TRBD2 (5 bases each). Trimming took off 7 bases at V and 5 bases at J, with 18 bases between the two ends. This CDR3 has 15 residues. CDR1 is SGHRS, CDR2 YFSETQ, per germline. The CDR3 reads CASGRDVVGTGELFF. The CDR3 bases are TGCGCCAGCGGCCGGGACGTAGTAGGTACCGGGGAGCTGTTTTTT.

The V and J genes are TRBV5-6 and TRBJ2-7; 10 nucleotides match TRBD1. V trimming: 4 bases; J trimming: 6 bases; junction bases outside the gene matches: 10. CDR1 and CDR2 (germline): SGHDT, YYEEEE. This CDR3 is 15 amino acids long. As DNA, the CDR3 is TGTGCCAGCAGCGGAGGGACAGGGGTTGGCCGCGAGCAGTACTTC. Translating it yields CASSGGTGVGREQYF.

This rearrangement joins TRBV4-3 to TRBJ2-7, with D possibly being TRBD1 or TRBD2 (5 bases each). Germline V gene data show CDR1 as LGHNA and CDR2 as YSLEER. CDR3 length: 15 residues. Trimming left V 9 bases short and J 4 bases short, with 22 bases between. In DNA, the CDR3 is TGCGCCAGTGCCCCGGGACGGACTTTTCCTTACGAGCAGTACTTC. This encodes CASAPGRTFPYEQYF.

The chain combines TRBV28 with TRBJ2-7, with D perhaps TRBD2 (6 bases). Per germline, CDR1 MDHEN and CDR2 SYDVKM. The CDR3 consists of 13 residues. The ends were cut back, 6 bases at V and 3 bases at J, with 12 bases in the middle. The CDR3 reads CASSGGRNYEQYF. The CDR3 nucleotides are TGTGCCAGCAGCGGGGGACGTAACTACGAGCAGTACTTC.

This clonotype was picked up a small number of times. Compared with germline, one end of the junction differs, possibly owing to a read error. The V gene is TRBV7-2, the J gene TRBJ2-7; the match to TRBD1 covers 8 bases. CDR1 and CDR2 from the germline V gene are SGHTA and FQGNSA. The CDR3 totals 13 residues. The CDR3 DNA reads TGTGCCAGCAGCTTAGCTTTGGCAGGGGGCGAGTTTTTC. Translation gives CASSLALAGGEFF.

V usage is TRBV20-1 and J usage is TRBJ2-6, with D perhaps matching TRBD1 or TRBD2 (5 bases each). V was clipped by 2 bases and J by 3 bases, with 14 bases between them. Germline CDR1 DFQATT, CDR2 SNEGSKA (reference sequence). The CDR3 has 16 amino acids. The CDR3 DNA reads as TGCAGTGCTAGAAATGTTGTGGGGGTTGGGGCCAACGTCCTGACTTTC. This codes for CSARNVVGVGANVLTF.